This T cell receptor (beta chain) originates from a study of OX40 agonist ivuxolimab in advanced cancers. Overall study results and limits: Expanded clones were, on average, more numerous in CD8+ T cells than in CD4+.

Trimming pared 2 bases from V and 5 bases from J, leaving 7 bases between. Germline V gives CDR1 MNHEY, CDR2 SVGAGI. CDR3 length equals 13 residues. The assay was immunoSEQ multiplex PCR, and TCRdb's table has in-frame clones only and misses some. The sample consists of some 100,000 clones, over 85% of them appearing once. A word on this clone: What it recognizes is unknown.

This receptor was obtained from an adult with an advanced solid tumor such as melanoma, head and neck, liver or kidney cancer. The chain links TRBV6-5 to TRBJ1-5, with D uncertain. The sequencing used CD4+ or CD8+ T cells sorted from blood, collected in a trial of the OX40 agonist ivuxolimab. The DNA for the CDR3 is TGTGCCAGCAGTTACGACACAGATCAGCCCCAGCATTTT. Residues: CASSYDTDQPQHF.